Reported below is one T cell receptor beta chain. TCRdb keeps only in-frame clones here, not all; method: immunoSEQ multiplex PCR. Here the sample spans tens of thousands of clones, 71% being singletons. Germline V gene sequence: CDR1 SGHTA, CDR2 FQGTGA. Trimming shortened V by 0 bases and J by 3 bases, and 12 bases separated the two germline ends. CDR3 length: 15 residues. This specimen belongs to a study of T cell clones after liver transplantation. Study in general: Third-party-reactive TCRbeta sequences from pre-transplant mixed lymphocyte reactions served as antigen-independent comparators.

The sequenced sample was CD4+ T cells from blood, obtained before liver transplant. The chain is built from TRBV7-3 and TRBJ2-7; weak D call: TRBD2 (7 bases). The sequence was obtained from a human donor who received a liver transplant. The CDR3 reads CASSLTAGANYEQYF. The CDR3 coding sequence is TGTGCCAGCAGCTTAACCGCGGGGGCCAACTACGAGCAGTACTTC.